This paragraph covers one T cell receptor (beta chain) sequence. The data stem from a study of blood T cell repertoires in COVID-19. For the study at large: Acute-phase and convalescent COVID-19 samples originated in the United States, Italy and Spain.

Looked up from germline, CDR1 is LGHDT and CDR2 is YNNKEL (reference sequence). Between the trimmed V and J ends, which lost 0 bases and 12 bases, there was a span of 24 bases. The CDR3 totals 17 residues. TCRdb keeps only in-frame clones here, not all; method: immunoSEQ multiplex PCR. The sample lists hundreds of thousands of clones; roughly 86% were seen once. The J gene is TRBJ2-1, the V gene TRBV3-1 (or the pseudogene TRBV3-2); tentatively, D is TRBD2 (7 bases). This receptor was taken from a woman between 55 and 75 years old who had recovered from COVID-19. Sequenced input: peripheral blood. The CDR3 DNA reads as TGTGCCAGCAGCCAAGAAGATACTGGCGGGGGCTGGGGAGGGCAGTTCTTC. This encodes CASSQEDTGGGWGGQFF.